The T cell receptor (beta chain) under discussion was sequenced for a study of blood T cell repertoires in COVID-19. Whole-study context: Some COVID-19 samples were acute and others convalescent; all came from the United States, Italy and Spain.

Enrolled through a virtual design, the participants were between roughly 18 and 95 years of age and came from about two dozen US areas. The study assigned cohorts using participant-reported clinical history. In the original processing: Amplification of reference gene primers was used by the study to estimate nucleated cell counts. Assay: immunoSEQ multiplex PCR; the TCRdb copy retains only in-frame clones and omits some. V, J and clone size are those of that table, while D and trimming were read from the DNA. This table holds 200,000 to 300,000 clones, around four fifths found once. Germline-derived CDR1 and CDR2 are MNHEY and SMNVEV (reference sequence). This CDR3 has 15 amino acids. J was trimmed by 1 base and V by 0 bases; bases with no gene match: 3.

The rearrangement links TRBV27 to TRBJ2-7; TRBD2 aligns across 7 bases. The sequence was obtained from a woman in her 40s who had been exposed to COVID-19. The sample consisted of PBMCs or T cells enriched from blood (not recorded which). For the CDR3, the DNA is TGTGCCAGCAGTTTATCGCTAGCGGCTTCCTACGAGCAGTACTTC. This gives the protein CASSLSLAASYEQYF.